What follows are 15 T cell receptor beta chains derived from one specimen sequenced in a study of CD8 T cells in Susac syndrome. Random hexamers were used to reverse transcribe an amount of about 0.5 to 1 ug RNA. Each CDR3 protein gets one entry after TCRdb re-called the immunoSEQ multiplex PCR reads with MiXCR. This sample carries over 350,000 distinct CDR3 sequences, around 83% of them seen once, and the ten largest clones take about 0.12%. The specimen was CD8+ T cells from PBMCs. These receptors came from a human donor with multiple sclerosis.

This clonotype has ten or more counts. CDR3 sequence: CASSQEKTSGTYEQYF. For the CDR3, the DNA is TGTGCCAGCAGCCAAGAGAAGACTAGCGGAACCTACGAGCAGTACTTC. This rearrangement joins TRBV4-2 to TRBJ2-7; 9 bases are shared with TRBD2. V dropped 0 bases and J dropped 2; count of bases not matched to a gene: 5. CDR1 LGHNA and CDR2 YNFKEQ come from the germline V gene. This CDR3 spans 16 amino acids.

The chain couples TRBV5-1 to TRBJ2-1; TRBD2 matches at 10 bases. From germline, CDR1 is SGHRS and CDR2 YFSETQ. There are 19 residues in the CDR3. V shed 3 bases and J 3 bases; nucleotides not matched to a gene: 15. CDR3 in amino acids: CASSSGLAGVIWVYNEQFF. The CDR3 bases are TGCGCCAGCAGCTCCGGCCTAGCGGGAGTCATTTGGGTCTACAATGAGCAGTTCTTC.

This rearrangement joins TRBV23-1 to TRBJ1-2, with D possibly being TRBD1 (5 bases). TRBV23-1 is filed as an ORF, its function uncertain. The CDR3 extends over 17 amino acids. Trimming stripped 1 base from V and 8 bases from J, with 23 bases between. For the CDR3, the DNA is TGCGCCAGCAGTCAATATAATCAGGGAGTAGGGCATGCGGGCTACACCTTC. As protein: CASSQYNQGVGHAGYTF.

The chain uses TRBV11-2 and TRBJ2-3, with D perhaps matching TRBD1 or TRBD2 (5 bases each). V shed 4 bases and J shed 6 bases, with 23 bases lying between them. Germline CDR1 and CDR2: SGHAT and FQNNGV. CDR3 length: 17 residues. The CDR3 DNA reads TGTGCCAGCAGCTACGGCCTAGGGACCGGTCTTTCGGATACGCAGTATTTT. This sequence encodes CASSYGLGTGLSDTQYF.

This clonotype showed up just a few times. The rearrangement links TRBV29-1 to TRBJ2-1; TRBD2 matches 9 bases. Looked up from germline, CDR1 is SQVTM and CDR2 is ANQGSEA. J was trimmed by 3 bases and V by 7 bases; bases with no gene match: 10. This CDR3 comprises 15 residues. In DNA, the CDR3 is TGCAGCGCGGGGGGGCTAGCGGGGAACTACAATGAGCAGTTCTTC. Encoded protein: CSAGGLAGNYNEQFF.

V and J are TRBV27 and TRBJ2-1; the D call may be TRBD1 or TRBD2 (6 bases each). The CDR3 consists of 14 residues. V lost 3 bases and J lost 6, with 12 bases in between. Germline V gene lookup returns CDR1 MNHEY and CDR2 SMNVEV (reference sequence). The CDR3 DNA follows: TGTGCCAGCAGTTTGGGGGGCAGGGGCAATGAGCAGTTCTTC. Translating it yields CASSLGGRGNEQFF.

This chain uses TRBV27 with TRBJ2-7, with TRBD1 identical over 7 bases. This CDR3 region has 14 residues. The germline V gene encodes CDR1 MNHEY and CDR2 SMNVEV (reference sequence). J lost 4 bases, V lost 6 bases, and 9 bases had no gene match. Here the CDR3 reads CASRPGTANYEQYF. CDR3 nucleotides: TGTGCCAGCAGGCCCGGGACAGCAAATTACGAGCAGTACTTC.

The V call is TRBV11-3, the J call TRBJ2-1; 9 bases line up with TRBD2. The CDR3 has 12 residues. Unmatched junction bases numbered 3, after V lost 6 bases and J lost 9 bases. CDR1 is SGHNT and CDR2 is YENEEA in the germline V gene. The CDR3 region is CASSSGSGEQFF. As DNA, the CDR3 is TGTGCCAGCAGTAGCGGGAGTGGTGAGCAGTTCTTC.

This clonotype was counted once. J is TRBJ1-4 and V is TRBV12-3 or TRBV12-4; 7 bases align to TRBD1. J lost 4 bases, V lost 8 bases, and 4 bases had no gene match. The CDR3 covers 13 residues. The DNA for the CDR3 is TGTGCCAGCCAGACAGGGTTTAATGAAAAACTGTTTTTT. It encodes CASQTGFNEKLFF.

The V and J genes are TRBV19 and TRBJ1-2, with D possibly TRBD1 on 6 matching bases. The V gene lost 4 bases and the J gene lost 12 bases, with 12 bases spanning the gap. This CDR3 is 11 amino acids long. Germline CDR1 and CDR2: LNHDA and SQIVND (reference sequence). CDR3 in amino acids: CASSSPTGDTF. In DNA form, the CDR3 reads TGTGCCAGTAGTAGTCCGACAGGAGACACCTTC.

CDR3 region: CAWSSPGNEQFF. The CDR3, as DNA: TGTGCCTGGAGCAGCCCGGGGAATGAGCAGTTCTTC. The V gene is TRBV30, the J gene TRBJ2-1; weak D call: TRBD2 (5 bases). The germline V gene encodes CDR1 GTSNPN and CDR2 SVGIG (reference sequence). Trimming pared 3 bases from V and 7 bases from J, leaving 10 bases between. The CDR3 covers 12 residues.

The V call is TRBV15, the J call TRBJ1-6; 9 bases are a match to TRBD1. Germline CDR1 and CDR2: LNHNV and YYDKDF (reference sequence). The CDR3 consists of 16 residues. Trimming at V came to 0 bases and at J to 7 bases, leaving 4 bases not matched to a gene. CDR3 nucleotide sequence: TGTGCCACCAGCAGAGAGAGAGGGACAGGGAATTCACCCCTCCACTTT. Residues: CATSRERGTGNSPLHF.

The chain links TRBV11-2 to TRBJ2-7, with TRBD1 matching 12 bases. This CDR3 spans 14 amino acids. V lost 3 bases and J lost 5; bases outside the gene matches: 2. Germline V gives CDR1 SGHAT, CDR2 FQNNGV. The CDR3 sequence: CASSFGTGGHEQYF. The CDR3 bases are TGTGCCAGCAGCTTTGGGACAGGGGGCCACGAGCAGTACTTC.

CDR3 DNA: TGTGCCAGCAGCTACGGAGGTACGGGCGACGAGCAGTACTTC. It encodes CASSYGGTGDEQYF. This chain uses TRBV5-6 with TRBJ2-7, with a weak D call TRBD2 (5 bases). This CDR3 contains 14 residues. The germline V gene encodes CDR1 SGHDT and CDR2 YYEEEE. V lost 3 bases and J 5 bases, leaving 15 bases between the germline ends.

This clonotype has just one count. V and J are TRBV5-6 and TRBJ2-3; no clear D gene. Germline assignment: CDR1 SGHDT and CDR2 YYEEEE. This CDR3 comprises 14 residues. Trimming stripped 0 bases from V and 5 bases from J, with 10 bases between. CDR3 nucleotides: TGTGCCAGCAGCTTGGTCGGGTTTGGAGATACGCAGTATTTT. This codes for CASSLVGFGDTQYF.